A selection of T cell receptor beta chains follows, all from one sample in a study of identical twins. From the 5' RACE reads, TCRdb called clonotypes with MiXCR, one entry per CDR3 protein. The sample holds some 590,000 distinct CDR3 sequences, 9.5% to 10% seen once. These data were likewise used in another study, on yellow fever vaccine responses in identical twins.

Sequences were obtained from PBMCs. Receptor source: a woman between 18 and 30 years old in good health. Both conserved end residues are part of each CDR3. The D gene is left open where the match is weak. Size tells how often a clone was seen (once, few, many) or the class of an expanded clone, and some rows leave it out.

d_call: TRBD2; v_call: TRBV6-6; clone_size: .; j_call: TRBJ2-7; cdr3_nt: TGTGCCAGCACGGGACTAGCGGGCGAGCAGTACTTC; cdr3_aa: CASTGLAGEQYF
d_call: .; v_call: TRBV20-1; clone_size: few; j_call: TRBJ2-2; cdr3_nt: TGCAGTGCTAGAGAGGGGGGCTCCACCGGGGAGCTGTTTTTT; cdr3_aa: CSAREGGSTGELFF
d_call: TRBD1; v_call: TRBV15; clone_size: .; j_call: TRBJ2-2; cdr3_nt: TGTGCCACCAGCAGAGAAAGGACAGGGGCGAACACCGGGGAGCTGTTTTTT; cdr3_aa: CATSRERTGANTGELFF
d_call: .; v_call: TRBV10-3; clone_size: .; j_call: TRBJ2-6; cdr3_nt: TGTGCCATCAGTGAAGGGGCCGGGGCCAACGTCCTGACTTTC; cdr3_aa: CAISEGAGANVLTF
d_call: .; v_call: TRBV20-1; clone_size: few; j_call: TRBJ2-3; cdr3_nt: TGCAGTGCTACACACAGGGATACGCAGTATTTT; cdr3_aa: CSATHRDTQYF
d_call: TRBD2; v_call: TRBV6-2/TRBV6-3; clone_size: few; j_call: TRBJ2-3; cdr3_nt: TGTGCCAGCAGTCGGGGACTAGCGGGACCAGATACGCAGTATTTT; cdr3_aa: CASSRGLAGPDTQYF
d_call: .; v_call: TRBV29-1; clone_size: many; j_call: TRBJ2-5; cdr3_nt: TGCAGCGTTGCTCAGGGGAGAGAGACCCAGTACTTC; cdr3_aa: CSVAQGRETQYF
d_call: .; v_call: TRBV5-1; clone_size: few; j_call: TRBJ2-2; cdr3_nt: TGCGCCAGCAGCTACACCGGGACGGCAAACGCCGGGGAGCTGTTTTTT; cdr3_aa: CASSYTGTANAGELFF
d_call: .; v_call: TRBV7-9; clone_size: .; j_call: TRBJ1-2; cdr3_nt: TGTGCCAGCAGCTTAGGCGGGCTCTGGGCAGAGGACTATGGCTACACCTTC; cdr3_aa: CASSLGGLWAEDYGYTF
d_call: TRBD2; v_call: TRBV20-1; clone_size: few; j_call: TRBJ2-1; cdr3_nt: TGCAGTTCAAAGCTAGCGGAGGGTTACAATGAGCAGTTCTTC; cdr3_aa: CSSKLAEGYNEQFF
d_call: TRBD1; v_call: TRBV20-1; clone_size: .; j_call: TRBJ2-7; cdr3_nt: TGCAGTGCTCCGGACAGGGGCGACGAGCAGTACTTC; cdr3_aa: CSAPDRGDEQYF